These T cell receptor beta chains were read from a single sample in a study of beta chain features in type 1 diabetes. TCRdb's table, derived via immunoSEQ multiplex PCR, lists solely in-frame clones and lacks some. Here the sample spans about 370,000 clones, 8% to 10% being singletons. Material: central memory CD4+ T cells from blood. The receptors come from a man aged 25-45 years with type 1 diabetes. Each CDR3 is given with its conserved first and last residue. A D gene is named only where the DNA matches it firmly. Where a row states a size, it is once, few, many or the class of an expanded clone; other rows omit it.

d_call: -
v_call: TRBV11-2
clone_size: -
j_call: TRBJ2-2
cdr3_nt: TGTGCCAGCTCCGCTTCGAACACCGGGGAGCTGTTTTTT
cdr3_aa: CASSASNTGELFF

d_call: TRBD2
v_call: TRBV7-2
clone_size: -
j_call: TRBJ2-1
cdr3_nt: TGTGCCAGCAGCGCACTAGCGGGGAACCCGGAGTTCTTC
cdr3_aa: CASSALAGNPEFF

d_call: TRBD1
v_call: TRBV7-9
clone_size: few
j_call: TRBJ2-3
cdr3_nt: TGTGCCAGCAGCTCACAGGGGGGAGAGGATACGCAGTATTTT
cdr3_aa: CASSSQGGEDTQYF

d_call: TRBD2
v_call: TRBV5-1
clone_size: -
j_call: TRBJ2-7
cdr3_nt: TGCGCCAGCAGCTTGGGGGCTAGCGGGGAGAGCGAGCAGTACTTC
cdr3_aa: CASSLGASGESEQYF

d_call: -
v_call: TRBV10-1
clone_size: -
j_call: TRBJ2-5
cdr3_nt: TGCGCCAGCAGTGAGCCAGGGAGAGAGACCCAGTACTTC
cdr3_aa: CASSEPGRETQYF

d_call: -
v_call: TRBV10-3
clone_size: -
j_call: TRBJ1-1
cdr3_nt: TGTGCCATCAGTGAGTCGGAGGGTAGCACTGAAGCTTTCTTT
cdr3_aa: CAISESEGSTEAFF

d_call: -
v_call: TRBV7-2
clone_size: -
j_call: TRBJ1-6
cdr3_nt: TGTGCCAGCAGCTTTCGGGGGGATAATTCACCCCTCCACTTT
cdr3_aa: CASSFRGDNSPLHF

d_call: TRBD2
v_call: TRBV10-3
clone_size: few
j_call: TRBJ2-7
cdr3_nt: TGTGCCACAGCCAGCGGGAGTAGCTACGAGCAGTACTTC
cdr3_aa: CATASGSSYEQYF

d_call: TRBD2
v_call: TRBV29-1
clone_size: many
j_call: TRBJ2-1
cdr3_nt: TGCAGCGTTTTGGTAGCGGGAGTCGTGGATGAGCAGTTCTTC
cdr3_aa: CSVLVAGVVDEQFF

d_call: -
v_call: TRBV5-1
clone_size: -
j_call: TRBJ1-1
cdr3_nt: TGCGCCAGCAGCTTAAGGACATATGACACTGAAGCTTTCTTT
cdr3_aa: CASSLRTYDTEAFF

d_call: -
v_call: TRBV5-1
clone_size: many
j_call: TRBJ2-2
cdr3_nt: TGCGCCAGCATCCGAAATCTAGGGGACACCGGGGAGCTGTTTTTT
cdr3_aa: CASIRNLGDTGELFF

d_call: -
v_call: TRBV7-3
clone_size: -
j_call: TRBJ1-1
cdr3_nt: TGTGCCAGCAGCTTAGGTGCAGGGTGGAACACTGAAGCTTTCTTT
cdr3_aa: CASSLGAGWNTEAFF

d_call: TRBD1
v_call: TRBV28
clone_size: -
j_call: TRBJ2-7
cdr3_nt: TGTGCCAGCAGTTCGGGACAGACTCCCTACGAGCAGTACTTC
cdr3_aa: CASSSGQTPYEQYF

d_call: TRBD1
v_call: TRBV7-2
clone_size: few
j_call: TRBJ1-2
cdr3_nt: TGTGCCAGCAGCTTCGGACAGGGGGGCTTGGGCTATGGCTACACCTTC
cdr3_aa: CASSFGQGGLGYGYTF

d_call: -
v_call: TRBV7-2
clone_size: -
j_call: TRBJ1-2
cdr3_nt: TGTGCCAGCAGTCTAGCGACACTGCGTGGTGGCTACACCTTC
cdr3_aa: CASSLATLRGGYTF

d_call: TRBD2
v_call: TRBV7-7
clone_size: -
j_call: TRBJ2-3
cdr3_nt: TGTGCCAGCAGCTTAGCGCTAGCGGGAGAAGAGGGGCAGTATTTT
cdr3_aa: CASSLALAGEEGQYF

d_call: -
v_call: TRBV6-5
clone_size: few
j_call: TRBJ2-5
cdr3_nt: TGTGCCAGCAGGCAGTCCGCAGGGTGGACCCAGTACTTC
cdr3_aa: CASRQSAGWTQYF

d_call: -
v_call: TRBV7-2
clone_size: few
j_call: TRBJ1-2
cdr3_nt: TGTGCCAGCAGCCGAAGCGGGGCTAACTATGGCTACACCTTC
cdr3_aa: CASSRSGANYGYTF

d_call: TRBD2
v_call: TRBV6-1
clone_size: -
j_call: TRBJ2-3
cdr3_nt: TGTGCCAGCACTCAGGGACTAGCGGCAGATACGCAGTATTTT
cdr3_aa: CASTQGLAADTQYF

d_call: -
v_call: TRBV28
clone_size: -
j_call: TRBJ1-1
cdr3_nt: TGTGCCAGCAGAATCGGGCAGACGAACACTGAAGCTTTCTTT
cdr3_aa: CASRIGQTNTEAFF

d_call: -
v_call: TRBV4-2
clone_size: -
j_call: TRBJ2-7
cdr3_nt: TGTGCCAGTAGCCCCGAGGGACTGTCCACCTACGAGCAGTACTTC
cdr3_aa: CASSPEGLSTYEQYF

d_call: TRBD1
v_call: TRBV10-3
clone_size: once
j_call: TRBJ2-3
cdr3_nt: TGTGCCATCAGCCTACAGGGGATAGGTGGAGCAGATACGCAGTATTTT
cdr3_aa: CAISLQGIGGADTQYF

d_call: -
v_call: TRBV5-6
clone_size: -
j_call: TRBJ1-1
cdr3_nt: TGTGCCAGCAGCTTGGCCGGGAACACTGAAGCTTTCTTT
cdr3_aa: CASSLAGNTEAFF

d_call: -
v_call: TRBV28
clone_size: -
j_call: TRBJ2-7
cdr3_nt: TGTGCCAGCAGTTTATTTGGCCCCTACGAGCAGTACTTC
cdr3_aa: CASSLFGPYEQYF

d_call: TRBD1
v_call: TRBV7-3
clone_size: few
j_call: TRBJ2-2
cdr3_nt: TGTGCCAGCAGCCCCTCCGGGACAGTGGTCACCGGGGAGCTGTTTTTT
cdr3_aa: CASSPSGTVVTGELFF

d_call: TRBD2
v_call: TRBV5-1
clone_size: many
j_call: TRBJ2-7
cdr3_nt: TGCGCCAGCACACTAGCGGGCGGCGGAGACGAGCAGTACTTC
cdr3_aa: CASTLAGGGDEQYF

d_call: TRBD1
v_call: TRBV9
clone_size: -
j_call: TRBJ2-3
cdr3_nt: TGTGCCAGCAGCACCCCCCTGGGACAGGGTGATTCAGATACGCAGTATTTT
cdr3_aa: CASSTPLGQGDSDTQYF

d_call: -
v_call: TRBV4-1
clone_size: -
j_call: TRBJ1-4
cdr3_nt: TGCGCCAGCAGCCAAGTTCAGGCAGCCTCTAATGAAAAACTGTTTTTT
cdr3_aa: CASSQVQAASNEKLFF

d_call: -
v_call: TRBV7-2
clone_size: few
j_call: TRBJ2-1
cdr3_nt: TGTGCCAGCAGCTTCTCTGGGGGGTATGAGCAGTTCTTC
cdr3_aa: CASSFSGGYEQFF

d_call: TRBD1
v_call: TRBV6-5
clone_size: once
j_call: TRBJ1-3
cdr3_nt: TGTGCCAGCAGGCTGGGACAGAACTGGGGAAACACCATATATTTT
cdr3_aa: CASRLGQNWGNTIYF

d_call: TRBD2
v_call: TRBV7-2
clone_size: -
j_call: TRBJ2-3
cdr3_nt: TGTGCCAGCAGCTTATGGCTAGCGGGAGGTTCGCTAGATACGCAGTATTTT
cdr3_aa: CASSLWLAGGSLDTQYF

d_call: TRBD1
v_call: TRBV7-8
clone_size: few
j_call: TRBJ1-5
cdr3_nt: TGTGCCAGCAGCTTAGCGTCAGGGGGCCGGCAGCCCCAGCATTTT
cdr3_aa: CASSLASGGRQPQHF

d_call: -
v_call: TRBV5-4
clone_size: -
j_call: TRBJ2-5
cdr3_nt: TGTGCCAGCAGCTTGGGGACGGAGGGGGCCCAGTACTTC
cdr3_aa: CASSLGTEGAQYF

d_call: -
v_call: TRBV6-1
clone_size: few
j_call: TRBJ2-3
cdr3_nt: TGTGCCAGCAGTGAACACTCAGATACGCAGTATTTT
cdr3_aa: CASSEHSDTQYF

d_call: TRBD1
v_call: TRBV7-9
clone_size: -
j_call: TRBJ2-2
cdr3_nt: TGTGCCAGCAGCATGGACAGGGGGGTTTCAGGCACCGGGGAGCTGTTTTTT
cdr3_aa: CASSMDRGVSGTGELFF

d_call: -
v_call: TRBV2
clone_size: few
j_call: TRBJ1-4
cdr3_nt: TGTGCCAGCAGTGAACGGCAGTCTGTTGAAAAACTGTTTTTT
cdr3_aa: CASSERQSVEKLFF

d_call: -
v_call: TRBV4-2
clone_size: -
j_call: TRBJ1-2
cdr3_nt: TGTGCCAGCAGCCCCCTACCTGGAGGGGGGCGCGAAGTTAGAGGCTACACCTTC
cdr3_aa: CASSPLPGGGREVRGYTF

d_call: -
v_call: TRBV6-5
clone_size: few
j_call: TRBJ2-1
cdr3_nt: TGTGCCAGCACCCCGGACGGTAAAAATGAGCAGTTCTTC
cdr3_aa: CASTPDGKNEQFF

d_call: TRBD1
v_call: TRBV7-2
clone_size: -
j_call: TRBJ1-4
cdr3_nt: TGTGCCAGCAGCTTCCGACAGGGGAACGAAAAACTGTTTTTT
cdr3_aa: CASSFRQGNEKLFF

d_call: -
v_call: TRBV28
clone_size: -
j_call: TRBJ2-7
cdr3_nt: TGTGCCAGCAGTCCCAGGGTAGTATACGAGCAGTACTTC
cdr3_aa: CASSPRVVYEQYF

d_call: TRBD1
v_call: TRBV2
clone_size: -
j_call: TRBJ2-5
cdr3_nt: TGTGCCAGCAGTGGACAGGGGGAGACCCAGTACTTC
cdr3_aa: CASSGQGETQYF

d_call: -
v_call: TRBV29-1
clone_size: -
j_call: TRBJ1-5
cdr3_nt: TGCAGCGTCCTAACGTCGGGTAATGGTCAGCCCCAGCATTTT
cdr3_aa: CSVLTSGNGQPQHF

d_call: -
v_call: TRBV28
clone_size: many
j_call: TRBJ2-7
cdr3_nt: TGTGCCAGCAGATCCGGGACCACACAGGGCTACGAGCAGTACTTC
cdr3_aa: CASRSGTTQGYEQYF